This T cell receptor beta chain emerged from a study of CD8+CD57+ T cells in acquired aplastic anemia (dated by TCRdb to 2017 to 2018). Background for the entire study: On average, sorted CD4+ and CD8+ cells yielded 3.2 ug of extracted DNA, with a range of roughly 0.19 to 27.4 ug. A CD8+CD57+ expansion meant a frequency higher than the mean frequency seen in healthy subjects.

Profiling of TCR beta VDJ combinations and CDR3 sequences used genomic DNA as the template. An Illumina HiSeq 2000 was used for TCR repertoire sequencing. In the source study's methods: Repertoire assessment relied on Simpson's diversity index, CDR3 size and DJ length profiles, and TRBV/TRBJ rearrangement plots. The immunodominant clone was defined as the most abundant DNA sequence in deep sequencing data. CDR3 amino acid sequences were checked for sharing across subjects and were also compared against the VDJdb database and published repertoires. TCRdb handled the public reads itself, with Q25 trimming in fastp and clone calling in MiXCR, and kept productive beta chains. CDR3 protein sequences are deduplicated, and each keeps its most common genes and DNA. TCRdb assigned the V and J calls; the authors' analysis was not used. For this sample the table gives some 170,000 distinct CDR3 sequences, of which 40% to 50% were detected only once. Of the sample, 1.1% is held by the ten largest clones.

The CDR3 measures 16 amino acids from cysteine to phenylalanine. The sequence is cut down to CDR3 DNA, 48 bases in frame from base 1. The germline V gene specifies SGHAT as CDR1 and FQNNGV as CDR2. The germline ends are 17 bases apart after V is trimmed by 4 bases and J by 5 bases. On this clonotype itself: This clone's antigen is unknown. There are no base qualities to consult, and no much larger clone falls within one base.

Expansion of CD8+CD57+ cells had been shown by flow cytometry in the patients chosen for sequencing. All patients had severe acquired aplastic anemia diagnosed by International Study of Aplastic Anemia and Agranulocytosis and Camitta criteria. At the time blood was sampled, none of the patients had received any therapy. The study deep-sequenced TCR repertoires of sorted CD4+ and CD8+ blood T cells from severe aplastic anemia patients and healthy subjects. Patients were enrolled in the USA under clinicaltrials.gov protocols 00001620, 01623167, 00001397, 00071045, 00081523 and 00961064. Ficoll-Paque density gradient centrifugation was used to isolate peripheral blood mononuclear cells. Before DNA extraction, CD4+ and CD8+ T cells were sorted by FACS or by magnetic beads. On the study overall, not on this receptor specifically: Roughly 30 CD8+ CDR3 sequences were found to be shared between patients and controls, but these sequences appeared to be highly expressed in patients and within the immunodominant clones of the patients. CD8+ Simpson's diversity did not differ significantly between patients and healthy controls (P=0.060).

The sample taken for sequencing was sorted CD4+, CD8+, or CD8+CD57+ T cells (not recorded which) from PBMCs. The TCR originated in a human donor with aplastic anemia. The chain couples TRBV11-2 to TRBJ2-2; a tentative D match to TRBD1 spans 5 bases. In nucleotide form, the sequence is TGTGCCAGCAGCTCAGAGTACAGGCAACTTACCGGGGAGCTGTTTTTT. Its protein reads: CASSSEYRQLTGELFF. The CDR3 plus the reference TRBV11-2 and TRBJ2-2 genes for the other parts give the full variable domain: EAGVAQSPRYKIIEKRQSVAFWCNPISGHATLYWYQQILGQGPKLLIQFQNNGVVDDSQLPKDRFSAERLKGVDSTLKIQPAKLEDSAVYLCASSSEYRQLTGELFFGEGSRLTVL.